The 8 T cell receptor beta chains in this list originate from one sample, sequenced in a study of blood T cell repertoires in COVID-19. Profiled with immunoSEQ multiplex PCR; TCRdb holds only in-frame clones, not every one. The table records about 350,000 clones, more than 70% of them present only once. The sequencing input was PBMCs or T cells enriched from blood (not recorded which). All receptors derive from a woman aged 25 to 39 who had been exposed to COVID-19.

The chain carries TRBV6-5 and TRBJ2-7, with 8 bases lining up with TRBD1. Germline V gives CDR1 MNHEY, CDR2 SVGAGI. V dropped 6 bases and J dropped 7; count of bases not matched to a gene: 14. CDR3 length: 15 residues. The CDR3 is CASRLGTGLGMEQYF. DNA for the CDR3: TGTGCCAGCAGACTAGGGACAGGCCTAGGCATGGAGCAGTACTTC.

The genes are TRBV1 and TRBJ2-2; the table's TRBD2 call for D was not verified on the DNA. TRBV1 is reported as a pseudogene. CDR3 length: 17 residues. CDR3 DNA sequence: TGCACCAGCAGGGGACTAGCGGGAGGGCCGAACACCGGGGAGCTGTTTTTT. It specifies CTSRGLAGGPNTGELFF.

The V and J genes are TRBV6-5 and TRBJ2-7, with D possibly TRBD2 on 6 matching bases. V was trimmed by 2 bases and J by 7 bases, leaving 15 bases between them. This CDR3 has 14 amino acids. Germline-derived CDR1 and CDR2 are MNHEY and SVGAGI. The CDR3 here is CASSYLLAKGEQYF. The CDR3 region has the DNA TGTGCCAGCAGTTACCTCCTAGCGAAAGGGGAGCAGTACTTC.

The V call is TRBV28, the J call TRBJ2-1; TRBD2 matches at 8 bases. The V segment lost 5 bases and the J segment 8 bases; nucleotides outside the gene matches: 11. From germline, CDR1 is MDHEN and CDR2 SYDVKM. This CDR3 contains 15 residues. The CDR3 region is CASSPRDSGIDEQFF. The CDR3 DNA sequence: TGTGCCAGCAGTCCTCGAGATAGCGGGATCGATGAGCAGTTCTTC.

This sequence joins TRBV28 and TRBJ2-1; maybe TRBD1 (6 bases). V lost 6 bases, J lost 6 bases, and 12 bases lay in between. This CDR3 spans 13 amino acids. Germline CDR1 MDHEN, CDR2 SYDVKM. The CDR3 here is CASSGQPINEQFF. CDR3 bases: TGTGCCAGCAGCGGACAGCCTATCAATGAGCAGTTCTTC.

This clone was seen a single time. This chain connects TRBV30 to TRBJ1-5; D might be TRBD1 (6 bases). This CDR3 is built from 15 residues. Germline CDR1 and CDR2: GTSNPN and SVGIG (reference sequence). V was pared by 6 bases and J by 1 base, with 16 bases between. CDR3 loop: CACSLGGKSNQPQHF. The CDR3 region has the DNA TGTGCCTGCTCACTAGGGGGAAAAAGCAATCAGCCCCAGCATTTT.

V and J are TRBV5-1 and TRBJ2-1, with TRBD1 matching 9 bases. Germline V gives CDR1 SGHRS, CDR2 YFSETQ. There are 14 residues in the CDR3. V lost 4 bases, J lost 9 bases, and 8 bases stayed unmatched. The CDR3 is CASSMGQGEAEQFF. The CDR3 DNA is TGCGCCAGCAGCATGGGACAGGGAGAGGCTGAGCAGTTCTTC.

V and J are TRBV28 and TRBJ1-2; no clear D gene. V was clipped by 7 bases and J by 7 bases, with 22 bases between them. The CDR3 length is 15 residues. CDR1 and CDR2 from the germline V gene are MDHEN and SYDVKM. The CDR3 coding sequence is TGTGCCAGCACCGTCCCCACGGGTCCCTTTCTTGGCTACACCTTC. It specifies CASTVPTGPFLGYTF.